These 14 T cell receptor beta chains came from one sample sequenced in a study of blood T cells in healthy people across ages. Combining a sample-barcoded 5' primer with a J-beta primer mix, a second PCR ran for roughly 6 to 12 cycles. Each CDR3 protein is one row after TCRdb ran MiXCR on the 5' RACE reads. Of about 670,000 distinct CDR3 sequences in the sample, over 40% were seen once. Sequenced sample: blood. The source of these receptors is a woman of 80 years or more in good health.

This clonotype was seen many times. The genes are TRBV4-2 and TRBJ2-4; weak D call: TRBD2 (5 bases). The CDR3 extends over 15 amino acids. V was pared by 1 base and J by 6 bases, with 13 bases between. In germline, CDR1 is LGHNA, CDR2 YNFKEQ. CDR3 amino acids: CASSQGGQLANIQYF. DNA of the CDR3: TGTGCCAGCAGCCAAGGAGGGCAGTTGGCAAACATTCAGTACTTC.

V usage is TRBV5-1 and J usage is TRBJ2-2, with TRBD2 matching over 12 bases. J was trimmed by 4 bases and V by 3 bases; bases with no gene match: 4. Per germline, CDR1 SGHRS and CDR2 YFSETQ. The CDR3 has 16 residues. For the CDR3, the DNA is TGCGCCAGCAGCTCGCTACTAGCGGGAGGCACCGGGGAGCTGTTTTTT. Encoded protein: CASSSLLAGGTGELFF.

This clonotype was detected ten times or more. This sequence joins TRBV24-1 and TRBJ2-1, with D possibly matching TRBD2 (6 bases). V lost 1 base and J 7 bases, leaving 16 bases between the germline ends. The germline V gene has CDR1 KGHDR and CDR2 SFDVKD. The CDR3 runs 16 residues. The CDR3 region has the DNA TGTGCCACCAGTGATTTTGGGGGGTTTTCCCGGAATGAGCAGTTCTTC. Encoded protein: CATSDFGGFSRNEQFF.

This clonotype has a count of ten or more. In DNA, the CDR3 is TGTGCCAGCACGACTGGGGGTTGGGAGACCCAGTACTTC. It specifies CASTTGGWETQYF. V and J are TRBV12-3 or TRBV12-4 and TRBJ2-5; D assignment may be TRBD1 or TRBD2 (5 bases each). CDR3 size: 13 residues. Deletions cut 7 bases from V and 5 bases from J, with 14 bases between.

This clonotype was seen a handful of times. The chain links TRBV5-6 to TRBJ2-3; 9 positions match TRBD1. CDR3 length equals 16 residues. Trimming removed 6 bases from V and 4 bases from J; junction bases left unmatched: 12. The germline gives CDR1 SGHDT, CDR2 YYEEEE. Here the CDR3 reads CASNRWDRERADTQYF. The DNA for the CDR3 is TGTGCCAGCAACCGGTGGGACAGGGAACGGGCAGATACGCAGTATTTT.

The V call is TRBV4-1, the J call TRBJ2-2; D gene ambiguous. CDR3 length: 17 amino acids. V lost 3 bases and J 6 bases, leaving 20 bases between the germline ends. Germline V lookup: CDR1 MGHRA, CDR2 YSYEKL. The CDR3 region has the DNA TGCGCCAGCAGCCACCGAAACGCTAGAAGTCGTCCCGGGGAGCTGTTTTTT. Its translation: CASSHRNARSRPGELFF.

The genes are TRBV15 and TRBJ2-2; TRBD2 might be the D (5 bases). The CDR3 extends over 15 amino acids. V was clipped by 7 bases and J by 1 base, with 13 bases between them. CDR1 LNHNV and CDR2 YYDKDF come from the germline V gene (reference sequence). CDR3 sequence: CATNKRNVNTGELFF. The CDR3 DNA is TGTGCCACCAACAAGCGGAATGTGAACACCGGGGAGCTGTTTTTT.

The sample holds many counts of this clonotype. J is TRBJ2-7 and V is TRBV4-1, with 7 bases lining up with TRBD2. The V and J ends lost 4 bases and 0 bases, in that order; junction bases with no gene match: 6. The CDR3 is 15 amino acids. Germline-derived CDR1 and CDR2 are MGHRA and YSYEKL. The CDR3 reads CASSLGGMSSYEQYF. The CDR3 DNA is TGCGCCAGCAGCCTGGGGGGGATGAGCTCCTACGAGCAGTACTTC.

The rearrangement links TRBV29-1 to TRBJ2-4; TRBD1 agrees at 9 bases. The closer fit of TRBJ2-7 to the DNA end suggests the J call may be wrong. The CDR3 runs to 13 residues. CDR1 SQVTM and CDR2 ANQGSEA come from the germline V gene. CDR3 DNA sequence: TGCAGCGGCGGACAGGGGACGGCCTACGAGCAGTACTTC. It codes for CSGGQGTAYEQYF.

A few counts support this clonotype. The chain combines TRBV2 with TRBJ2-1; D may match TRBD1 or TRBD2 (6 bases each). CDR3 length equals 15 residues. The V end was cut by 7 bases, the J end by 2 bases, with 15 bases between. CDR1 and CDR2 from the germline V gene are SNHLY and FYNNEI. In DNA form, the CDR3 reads TGTGCCAGCACCAAGGGGGGCCCGACCTACAATGAGCAGTTCTTC. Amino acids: CASTKGGPTYNEQFF.

The CDR3 region has the DNA TGTGCCAGCAGCCAAGACCCCGGGGGGCAAGAGACCCAGTACTTC. Its protein is CASSQDPGGQETQYF. The genes are TRBV3-1 and TRBJ2-5; 7 bases match TRBD2. The CDR3 runs to 15 residues. Germline assignment: CDR1 LGHDT and CDR2 YNNKEL (reference sequence). The trim removed 0 bases at V and 2 bases at J, leaving 3 bases unmatched.

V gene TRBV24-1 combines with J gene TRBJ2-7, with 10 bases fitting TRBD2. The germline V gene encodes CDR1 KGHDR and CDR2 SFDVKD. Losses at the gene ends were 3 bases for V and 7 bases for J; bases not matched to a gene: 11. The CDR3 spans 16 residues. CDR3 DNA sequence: TGTGCCACCAGTGATCTTCCTAGCGGGAGCTGGGGTGAGCAGTACTTC. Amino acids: CATSDLPSGSWGEQYF.

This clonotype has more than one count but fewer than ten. The CDR3 DNA reads as TGCGCCAGCAGCAGAGCGATTGAGCAGTTCTTC. It codes for CASSRAIEQFF. J is TRBJ2-1 and V is TRBV5-1; D is unclear. Trimming took 4 bases from V and 9 from J, leaving 8 bases between them. This CDR3 region has 11 residues. Germline loops: CDR1 SGHRS, CDR2 YFSETQ.

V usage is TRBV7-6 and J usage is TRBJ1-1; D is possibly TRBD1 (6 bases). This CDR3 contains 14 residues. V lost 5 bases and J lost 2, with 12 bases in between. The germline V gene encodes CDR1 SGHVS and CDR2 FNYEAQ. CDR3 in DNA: TGTGCCAGCAGCGTGGGACAACCAAACACTGAAGCTTTCTTT. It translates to CASSVGQPNTEAFF.